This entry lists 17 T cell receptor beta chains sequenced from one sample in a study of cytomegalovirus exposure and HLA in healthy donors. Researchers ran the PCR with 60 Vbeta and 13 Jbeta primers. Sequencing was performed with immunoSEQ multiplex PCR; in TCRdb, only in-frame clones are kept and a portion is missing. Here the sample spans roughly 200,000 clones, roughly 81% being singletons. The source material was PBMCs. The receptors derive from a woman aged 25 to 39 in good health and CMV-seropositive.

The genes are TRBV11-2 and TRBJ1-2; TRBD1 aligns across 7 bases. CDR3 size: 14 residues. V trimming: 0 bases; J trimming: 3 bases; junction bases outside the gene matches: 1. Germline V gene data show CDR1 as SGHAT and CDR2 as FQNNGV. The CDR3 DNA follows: TGTGCCAGCAGCTTAGATGGGACAGACTATGGCTACACCTTC. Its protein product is CASSLDGTDYGYTF.

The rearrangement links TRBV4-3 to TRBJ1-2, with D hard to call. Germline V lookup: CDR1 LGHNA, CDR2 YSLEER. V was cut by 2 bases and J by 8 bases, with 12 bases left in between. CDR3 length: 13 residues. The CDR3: CASSQFRGGGYTF. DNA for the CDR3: TGCGCCAGCAGCCAATTCCGGGGAGGCGGCTACACCTTC.

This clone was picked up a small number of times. The CDR3 loop reads CASSPPRQGSYEQYF. The CDR3 coding sequence is TGCGCCAGCAGCCCCCCCCGACAGGGATCTTACGAGCAGTACTTC. The chain carries TRBV5-1 and TRBJ2-7, with TRBD1 matching over 7 bases. The trim removed 4 bases at V and 4 bases at J, leaving 11 bases unmatched. CDR3 size: 15 residues. The V gene's germline CDR1 is SGHRS and CDR2 YFSETQ.

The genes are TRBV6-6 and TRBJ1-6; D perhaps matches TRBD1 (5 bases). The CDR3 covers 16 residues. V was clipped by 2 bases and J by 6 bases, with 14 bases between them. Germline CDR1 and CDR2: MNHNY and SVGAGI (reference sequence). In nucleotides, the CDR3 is TGTGCCAGCAGTTACAAGTTCTCCAGGGCTAATTCACCCCTCCACTTT. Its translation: CASSYKFSRANSPLHF.

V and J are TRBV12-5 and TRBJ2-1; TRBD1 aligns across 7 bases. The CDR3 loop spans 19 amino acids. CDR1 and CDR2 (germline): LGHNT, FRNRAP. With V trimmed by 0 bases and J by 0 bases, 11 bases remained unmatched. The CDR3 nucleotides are TGTGCTAGTGGTTTGGTACTAGGGGACAGCCTGAGCTCCTACAATGAGCAGTTCTTC. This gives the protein CASGLVLGDSLSSYNEQFF.

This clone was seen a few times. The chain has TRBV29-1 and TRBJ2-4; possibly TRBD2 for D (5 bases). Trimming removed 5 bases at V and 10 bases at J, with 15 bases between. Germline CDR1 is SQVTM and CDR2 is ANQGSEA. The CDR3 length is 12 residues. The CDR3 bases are TGCAGCGTTCTAAAGGACTGGCAAATTCAGTACTTC. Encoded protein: CSVLKDWQIQYF.

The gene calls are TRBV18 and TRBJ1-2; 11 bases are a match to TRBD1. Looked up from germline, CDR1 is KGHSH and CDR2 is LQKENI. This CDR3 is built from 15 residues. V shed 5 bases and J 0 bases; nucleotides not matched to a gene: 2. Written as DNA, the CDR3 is TGTGCCAGCTCAGGGACAGGGGGAGCTAACTATGGCTACACCTTC. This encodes CASSGTGGANYGYTF.

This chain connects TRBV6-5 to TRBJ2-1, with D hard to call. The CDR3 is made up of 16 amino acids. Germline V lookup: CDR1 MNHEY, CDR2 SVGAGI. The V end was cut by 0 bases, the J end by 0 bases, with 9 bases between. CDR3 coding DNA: TGTGCCAGCAGTTACTCGAGAGCAAGCTCCTACAATGAGCAGTTCTTC. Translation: CASSYSRASSYNEQFF.

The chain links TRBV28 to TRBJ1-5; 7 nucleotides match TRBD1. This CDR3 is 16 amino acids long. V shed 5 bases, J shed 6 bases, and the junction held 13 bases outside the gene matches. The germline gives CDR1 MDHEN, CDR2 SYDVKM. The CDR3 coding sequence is TGTGCCAGCAGTCCCTATCTAACAGGGGATGGTCAGCCCCAGCATTTT. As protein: CASSPYLTGDGQPQHF.

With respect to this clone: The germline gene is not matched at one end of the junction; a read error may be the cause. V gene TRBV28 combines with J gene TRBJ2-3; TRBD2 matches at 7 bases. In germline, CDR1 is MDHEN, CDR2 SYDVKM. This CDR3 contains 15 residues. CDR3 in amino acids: CASNTGEGITNTQYF. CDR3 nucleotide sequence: TGTGCCAGCAACACGGGGGAGGGCATCACAAATACGCAGTATTTT. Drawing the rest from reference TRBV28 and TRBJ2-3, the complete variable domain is DVKVTQSSRYLVKRTGEKVFLECVQDMDHENMFWYRQDPGLGLRLIYFSYDVKMKEKGDIPEGYSVSREKKERFSLILESASTNQTSMYLCASNTGEGITNTQYFGPGTRLTVL.

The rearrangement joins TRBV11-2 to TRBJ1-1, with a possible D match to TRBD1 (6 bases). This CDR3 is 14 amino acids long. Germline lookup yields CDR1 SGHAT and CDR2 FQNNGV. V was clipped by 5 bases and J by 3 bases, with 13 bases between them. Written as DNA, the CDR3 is TGTGCCAGCAGCCCCTGGACAGAGGACACTGAAGCTTTCTTT. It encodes CASSPWTEDTEAFF.

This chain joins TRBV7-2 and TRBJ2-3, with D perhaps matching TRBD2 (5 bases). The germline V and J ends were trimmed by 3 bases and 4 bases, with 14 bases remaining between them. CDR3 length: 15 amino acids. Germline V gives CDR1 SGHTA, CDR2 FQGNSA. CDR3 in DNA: TGTGCCAGCAGCTTCTCCTTGGGAGTCCCAGATACGCAGTATTTT. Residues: CASSFSLGVPDTQYF. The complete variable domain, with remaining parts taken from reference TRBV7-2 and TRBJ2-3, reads GAGVSQSPSNKVTEKGKDVELRCDPISGHTALYWYRQSLGQGLEFLIYFQGNSAPDKSGLPSDRFSAERTGGSVSTLTIQRTQQEDSAVYLCASSFSLGVPDTQYFGPGTRLTVL.

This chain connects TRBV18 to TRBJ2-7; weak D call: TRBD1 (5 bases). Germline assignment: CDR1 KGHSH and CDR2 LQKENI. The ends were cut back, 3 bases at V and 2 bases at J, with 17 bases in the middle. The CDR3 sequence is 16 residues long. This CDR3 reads CASSPLSGDRAYEQYF. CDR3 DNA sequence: TGTGCCAGCTCACCCCTTTCCGGAGACAGAGCCTACGAGCAGTACTTC.

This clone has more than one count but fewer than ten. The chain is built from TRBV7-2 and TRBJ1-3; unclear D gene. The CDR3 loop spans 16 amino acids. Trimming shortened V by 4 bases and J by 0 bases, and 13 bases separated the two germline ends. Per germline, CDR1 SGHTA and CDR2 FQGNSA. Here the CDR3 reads CASSSGARGSGNTIYF. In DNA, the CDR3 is TGTGCCAGCAGCTCTGGAGCACGGGGCTCTGGAAACACCATATATTTT.

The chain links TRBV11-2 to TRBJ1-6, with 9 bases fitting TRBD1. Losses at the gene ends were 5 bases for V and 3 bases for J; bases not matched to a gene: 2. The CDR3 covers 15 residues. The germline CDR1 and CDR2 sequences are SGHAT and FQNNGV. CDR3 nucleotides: TGTGCCAGCAGCCCGACAGGGGGCTATAATTCACCCCTCCACTTT. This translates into CASSPTGGYNSPLHF.

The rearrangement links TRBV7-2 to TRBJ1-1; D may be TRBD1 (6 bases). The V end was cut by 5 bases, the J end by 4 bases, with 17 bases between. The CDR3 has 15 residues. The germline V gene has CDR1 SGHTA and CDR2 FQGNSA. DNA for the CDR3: TGTGCCAGCAGCCCCAGGGGTCCCAAGGGCACTGAAGCTTTCTTT. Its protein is CASSPRGPKGTEAFF.

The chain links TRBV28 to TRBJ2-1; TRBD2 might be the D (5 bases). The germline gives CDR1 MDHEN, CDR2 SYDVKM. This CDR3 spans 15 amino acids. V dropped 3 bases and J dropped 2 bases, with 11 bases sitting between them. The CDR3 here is CASSFRRGTYNEQFF. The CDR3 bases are TGTGCCAGCAGTTTTCGACGAGGGACCTACAATGAGCAGTTCTTC.